The clone carrying this T cell receptor (beta chain) was seen a single time. What it binds is not known. Some clones are missing from TCRdb's copy, which holds only in-frame ones; the method was immunoSEQ multiplex PCR. This table holds over 90,000 clones, roughly 86% found once. No infections or other immune events were documented during collection. The data are from a study of identifying expanded T cells in peripheral blood. General study findings and limits: Across healthy donors, higher total template counts meant significantly greater roughly two-week count variance.

The ends were cut back, 1 base at V and 0 bases at J, with 12 bases in the middle. Germline CDR1 is KGHSH and CDR2 is LQKENI. This CDR3 has 17 amino acids. Input material: blood. J is TRBJ2-2 and V is TRBV18, with a possible D match to TRBD1 (8 bases). This sequence was found in a person aged 18 to 75 in good health. CDR3 nucleotides: TGTGCCAGCTCACCACAACAGGGGGGGACGAACACCGGGGAGCTGTTTTTT. It is translated as CASSPQQGGTNTGELFF.